Listed here are 16 T cell receptor beta chains from one sample, sequenced in a study of CD8 T cells in ankylosing spondylitis. Points from the study as a whole: Apparently characteristic of ankylosing spondylitis blood was a TCR beta motif (about eight highly homologous variants).

TCRdb independently ran MiXCR on the 5' RACE reads; one entry per CDR3 protein. The table lists almost 400,000 distinct CDR3 sequences, around 22% of them singletons. Their specific antigens are unknown. Sequenced material: blood, either unsorted or a sorted T cell fraction (not recorded which). These receptors were collected from a male donor with ankylosing spondylitis.

The genes are TRBV18 and TRBJ2-1; 10 nucleotides agree with TRBD2. Germline-derived CDR1 and CDR2 are KGHSH and LQKENI. V shed 4 bases, J shed 3 bases, and the junction held 12 bases outside the gene matches. This CDR3 has 18 residues. Here the CDR3 reads CASSQTRAGLAVYNEQFF. In DNA form, the CDR3 reads TGTGCCAGCTCACAAACGAGAGCTGGACTAGCGGTCTACAATGAGCAGTTCTTC. Full variable domain (remainder filled in from reference TRBV18 and TRBJ2-1): NAGVMQNPRHLVRRRGQEARLRCSPMKGHSHVYWYRQLPEEGLKFMVYLQKENIIDESGMPKERFSAEFPKEGPSILRIQQVVRGDSAAYFCASSQTRAGLAVYNEQFFGPGTRLTVL.

This clonotype was seen more than once but under ten times. This chain links TRBV28 with TRBJ1-1, with 8 bases aligning to TRBD1. The germline gives CDR1 MDHEN, CDR2 SYDVKM. The ends lost 6 bases at V and 1 base at J; junction bases unmatched: 4. The CDR3 is 14 amino acids. CDR3 in DNA: TGTGCCAGCAGGAGGACAGGGTCGAACACTGAAGCTTTCTTT. Amino acid sequence: CASRRTGSNTEAFF.

This clonotype was seen ten or more times. The V and J genes are TRBV5-1 and TRBJ2-7; 7 nucleotides line up with TRBD1. The ends lost 0 bases at V and 4 bases at J; junction bases unmatched: 10. The CDR3 length is 16 residues. Germline V gene data show CDR1 as SGHRS and CDR2 as YFSETQ. The CDR3 sequence is CASSLASGGFQYEQYF. The CDR3, as DNA: TGCGCCAGCAGCTTGGCTTCAGGGGGATTCCAGTACGAGCAGTACTTC.

The chain uses TRBV20-1 and TRBJ2-3, with 7 bases matching TRBD2. V lost 5 bases, J lost 2 bases, and 7 bases stayed unmatched. CDR1 and CDR2 from the germline V gene are DFQATT and SNEGSKA (reference sequence). The CDR3 totals 14 residues. The CDR3 is CSAELAPITDTQYF. The CDR3 DNA is TGCAGTGCTGAACTAGCGCCTATCACAGATACGCAGTATTTT.

A few counts support this clonotype. The chain couples TRBV29-1 to TRBJ2-1; weak D call: TRBD2 (5 bases). Germline V lookup: CDR1 SQVTM, CDR2 ANQGSEA. The CDR3 sequence is 14 residues long. Between the trimmed V and J ends, which lost 6 bases and 5 bases, there was a span of 17 bases. CDR3 amino acids: CSVRSRTGNNEQFF. Written as DNA, the CDR3 is TGCAGCGTCCGGAGCCGGACGGGAAACAATGAGCAGTTCTTC.

V and J are TRBV12-3 or TRBV12-4 and TRBJ2-1, with 13 bases lining up with TRBD2. This CDR3 is built from 14 residues. J gave up 8 bases and V 6 bases, and 4 bases lay outside the gene matches. The CDR3 sequence: CASSGLAGVYEQFF. CDR3 nucleotides: TGTGCCAGCAGCGGACTAGCGGGAGTCTATGAGCAGTTCTTC.

This clonotype was seen only once. The rearrangement uses TRBV5-1 and TRBJ2-1, with unresolved D. V was shortened by 0 bases and J by 4 bases, with 8 bases between the two germline ends. CDR3 length: 14 residues. CDR1 and CDR2 (germline): SGHRS, YFSETQ. The DNA of the CDR3 is TGCGCCAGCAGCTTGGCCAATTCTTACAATGAGCAGTTCTTC. Its protein product is CASSLANSYNEQFF.

This chain joins TRBV6-1 and TRBJ2-5; TRBD2 aligns across 12 bases. V shed 8 bases and J 4 bases; nucleotides not matched to a gene: 5. This CDR3 has 14 residues. Germline assignment: CDR1 MNHNS and CDR2 SASEGT. The CDR3 region has the DNA TGTGCCAGCGGGCTAGCGGGAGGGGGAGAGACCCAGTACTTC. Its protein product is CASGLAGGGETQYF.

This clonotype was seen only a few times. J is TRBJ2-3 and V is TRBV29-1; 7 bases line up with TRBD2. Germline CDR1 and CDR2: SQVTM and ANQGSEA. Trimming took 6 bases from V and 0 from J; bases not matched to a gene: 6. This CDR3 region has 14 residues. CDR3 nucleotide sequence: TGCAGCGTGGATCTACTAGCGAGCACAGATACGCAGTATTTT. It translates to CSVDLLASTDTQYF.

This sequence joins TRBV15 and TRBJ2-1; the D is unclear. V was clipped by 1 base and J by 0 bases, with 7 bases between them. The CDR3 has 15 residues. Per the germline V gene, CDR1 is LNHNV and CDR2 is YYDKDF (reference sequence). CDR3 DNA: TGTGCCACCAGCAGAGCACTGAGCTCCTACAATGAGCAGTTCTTC. As protein: CATSRALSSYNEQFF.

This clonotype turned up a few times. The chain links TRBV7-9 to TRBJ2-1, with TRBD2 matching over 7 bases. The CDR3 spans 14 residues. V trimming: 0 bases; J trimming: 8 bases; junction bases outside the gene matches: 4. Per the germline V gene, CDR1 is SEHNR and CDR2 is FQNEAQ (reference sequence). The CDR3 protein is CASSLARETDEQFF. DNA for the CDR3: TGTGCCAGCAGCTTAGCGCGGGAGACCGATGAGCAGTTCTTC.

The V call is TRBV28, the J call TRBJ2-2; 8 nucleotides match TRBD2. This CDR3 spans 15 amino acids. Germline-derived CDR1 and CDR2 are MDHEN and SYDVKM. Trimming at V came to 11 bases and at J to 1 base, leaving 9 bases not matched to a gene. The CDR3 spells CACPGLAGNTGELFF. In DNA form, the CDR3 reads TGTGCCTGTCCGGGGCTAGCGGGGAACACCGGGGAGCTGTTTTTT.

This chain connects TRBV9 to TRBJ2-1; D is ambiguous. The germline CDR1 and CDR2 sequences are SGDLS and YYNGEE. Trimming removed 0 bases from V and 2 bases from J, with 12 bases in between. This CDR3 contains 16 residues. Here the CDR3 DNA reads TGTGCCAGCAGCGTAGATCCCCGTGCCCCCTACAATGAGCAGTTCTTC. Its protein product is CASSVDPRAPYNEQFF. The variable domain in full, with the rest retrieved from reference TRBV9 and TRBJ2-1, is DSGVTQTPKHLITATGQRVTLRCSPRSGDLSVYWYQQSLDQGLQFLIQYYNGEERAKGNILERFSAQQFPDLHSELNLSSLELGDSALYFCASSVDPRAPYNEQFFGPGTRLTVL.

This clonotype appeared a few times. CDR3 in amino acids: CSVVGLAGEETQYF. CDR3 nucleotide sequence: TGCAGTGTAGTGGGACTAGCGGGAGAAGAGACCCAGTACTTC. J is TRBJ2-5 and V is TRBV20-1, with 14 nucleotides matching TRBD2. CDR3 length: 14 amino acids. Germline V gives CDR1 DFQATT, CDR2 SNEGSKA (reference sequence). Trimming cost V 7 bases and J 3 bases; bases outside gene matches: 4.

With regard to this clonotype: A junction end diverges from the germline sequence, so it may reflect a read error. V and J are TRBV5-1 and TRBJ1-2; the D is unclear. This CDR3 has 14 residues. From germline, CDR1 is SGHRS and CDR2 YFSETQ. The CDR3 nucleotides are TGTGCCAGCAGTTTAGAAGCGGCTAACTATGGCTACACCTTC. Amino acids: CASSLEAANYGYTF. The variable domain in full, with the rest retrieved from reference TRBV5-1 and TRBJ1-2, is KAGVTQTPRYLIKTRGQQVTLSCSPISGHRSVSWYQQTPGQGLQFLFEYFSETQRNKGNFPGRFSGRQFSNSRSEMNVSTLELGDSALYLCASSLEAANYGYTFGSGTRLTVV.

This clonotype was seen only a few times. The chain combines TRBV5-6 with TRBJ2-3, with 8 bases fitting TRBD2. V was clipped by 2 bases and J by 3 bases; unmatched bases: 5. CDR1 SGHDT and CDR2 YYEEEE come from the germline V gene. CDR3 length equals 15 residues. The DNA for the CDR3 is TGTGCCAGCAGCTTTATCACGGGGGGGACAGATACGCAGTATTTT. Translation gives CASSFITGGTDTQYF.